The 4 T cell receptor beta chains given below trace back to one sample, sequenced in a study of cytomegalovirus exposure and HLA in healthy donors. Both 60 Vbeta primers and 13 Jbeta primers went into the PCR. Using immunoSEQ multiplex PCR, the repertoire was profiled, and TCRdb retains in-frame clones only, with some absent. This repertoire shows 120,000 or so clones, around 82% found once; its top ten account for around 1.3%. Sequences were obtained from PBMCs. These receptors originate from a female donor in good health and CMV-seronegative.

The chain uses TRBV10-2 and TRBJ2-3; 14 bases fit TRBD2. This CDR3 spans 18 amino acids. J gave up 2 bases and V 6 bases, and 10 bases lay outside the gene matches. From germline, CDR1 is WSHSY and CDR2 SAAADI. The CDR3, as DNA: TGCGCCAGCAGGGGAGGACTAGCGGGGGGTGAGGACACAGATACGCAGTATTTT. Amino acid sequence: CASRGGLAGGEDTDTQYF.

The chain employs TRBV7-8 and TRBJ2-7; TRBD2 is a possible D gene (6 bases). Per the germline V gene, CDR1 is SGHVS and CDR2 is FQNEAQ. There are 13 residues in the CDR3. The ends were cut back, 1 base at V and 4 bases at J, with 8 bases in the middle. The CDR3 sequence: CASSLVRGYEQYF. The CDR3 nucleotides are TGTGCCAGCAGCTTAGTGCGGGGTTACGAGCAGTACTTC.

This chain links TRBV30 with TRBJ1-1, with unresolved D. The V gene's germline CDR1 is GTSNPN and CDR2 SVGIG (reference sequence). The germline V and J ends were trimmed by 0 bases and 11 bases, with 13 bases remaining between them. CDR3 size: 12 residues. Written as DNA, the CDR3 is TGTGCCTGGAGTGTACAGAGGACTTTGGCTTTCTTT. The encoded protein is CAWSVQRTLAFF.

V gene TRBV4-1 combines with J gene TRBJ1-1, with D possibly TRBD1 on 5 matching bases. The V end lost 4 bases, the J end lost 4 bases, and 10 bases lay between the germline ends. Germline CDR1 MGHRA, CDR2 YSYEKL. The CDR3 loop spans 13 amino acids. CDR3 loop: CASSPLGLTEAFF. The CDR3 DNA is TGCGCCAGCAGCCCCCTGGGGCTCACTGAAGCTTTCTTT.